One sample yielded the 14 T cell receptor beta chains listed below, sequenced in a study of cytomegalovirus exposure and HLA in healthy donors. It was with 60 Vbeta and 13 Jbeta primers that the PCR ran. Produced via immunoSEQ multiplex PCR; TCRdb's table is partial and in-frame only. The repertoire includes 90,000 to 100,000 clones, less than 85% of them detected once, and about 2% sits in the top ten. Material: PBMCs. The receptors here all came from a male donor in good health and CMV-seronegative.

This rearrangement joins TRBV9 to TRBJ2-5; TRBD2 aligns across 8 bases. Germline V gene lookup returns CDR1 SGDLS and CDR2 YYNGEE. With V trimmed by 7 bases and J by 1 base, 9 bases remained unmatched. There are 15 residues in the CDR3. The CDR3 loop reads CASGLAGYTQETQYF. As DNA, the CDR3 is TGTGCCAGCGGTCTAGCGGGTTATACCCAAGAGACCCAGTACTTC.

V usage is TRBV9 and J usage is TRBJ2-3; TRBD2 matches at 7 bases. The CDR3 has 14 amino acids. Unmatched junction bases numbered 1, after V lost 0 bases and J lost 3 bases. The V gene's germline CDR1 is SGDLS and CDR2 YYNGEE. CDR3 region: CASSVGGSTDTQYF. The CDR3 DNA follows: TGTGCCAGCAGCGTAGGCGGGAGTACAGATACGCAGTATTTT. The variable domain in full, with the rest retrieved from reference TRBV9 and TRBJ2-3, is DSGVTQTPKHLITATGQRVTLRCSPRSGDLSVYWYQQSLDQGLQFLIQYYNGEERAKGNILERFSAQQFPDLHSELNLSSLELGDSALYFCASSVGGSTDTQYFGPGTRLTVL.

In its sample, this clone was seen once. The chain has TRBV7-9 and TRBJ2-1, with TRBD2 matching over 10 bases. Germline values: CDR1 SEHNR, CDR2 FQNEAQ (reference sequence). Unmatched junction bases numbered 9, after V lost 2 bases and J lost 8 bases. The CDR3 is made up of 16 amino acids. The CDR3 sequence: CASSLLAGDLWDEQFF. For the CDR3, the DNA is TGTGCCAGCAGCTTACTAGCGGGAGACCTTTGGGATGAGCAGTTCTTC. The full variable domain, rest sourced from reference TRBV7-9 and TRBJ2-1, is DTGVSQNPRHKITKRGQNVTFRCDPISEHNRLYWYRQTLGQGPEFLTYFQNEAQLEKSRLLSDRFSAERPKGSFSTLEIQRTEQGDSAMYLCASSLLAGDLWDEQFFGPGTRLTVL.

The chain uses TRBV5-1 and TRBJ2-7; the D gene is possibly TRBD2 (6 bases). V dropped 2 bases and J dropped 2 bases, with 8 bases sitting between them. The CDR3 runs 13 residues. Germline-derived CDR1 and CDR2 are SGHRS and YFSETQ. The CDR3 reads CASSFGGTYEQYF. The CDR3 nucleotides read TGCGCCAGCAGCTTCGGGGGAACCTACGAGCAGTACTTC.

CDR3 bases: TGTGCCACCAGCAGAGGGGTAGCGCCGAGCACAGATACGCAGTATTTT. Its translation is CATSRGVAPSTDTQYF. The rearrangement links TRBV15 to TRBJ2-3, with D possibly being TRBD2 (5 bases). This CDR3 is built from 16 residues. CDR1 and CDR2 (germline): LNHNV, YYDKDF (reference sequence). Deletions cut 1 base from V and 0 bases from J, with 11 bases between.

The chain couples TRBV19 to TRBJ2-7; 11 nucleotides match TRBD1. The CDR3 is 15 amino acids. V dropped 4 bases and J dropped 4; count of bases not matched to a gene: 6. Germline loops: CDR1 LNHDA, CDR2 SQIVND (reference sequence). The CDR3 is CASSKVDRGLYEQYF. CDR3 DNA sequence: TGTGCCAGTAGTAAAGTGGACAGGGGGCTGTACGAGCAGTACTTC.

This clone has only a few counts. This chain uses TRBV6-5 with TRBJ2-6; no firm D call. V lost 2 bases to trimming and J lost 4 bases, with 9 bases between them. The CDR3 runs 15 residues. Germline V CDR1 and CDR2: MNHEY, SVGAGI. CDR3 amino acids: CASSYPPGGANVLTF. CDR3 coding DNA: TGTGCCAGCAGTTACCCACCCGGGGGGGCCAACGTCCTGACTTTC.

The CDR3 sequence is CASSIDGGYPNQPQHF. In DNA form, the CDR3 reads TGTGCCAGTAGTATAGATGGGGGGTACCCGAATCAGCCCCAGCATTTT. The chain carries TRBV19 and TRBJ1-5, with a possible D match to TRBD1 (5 bases). V lost 0 bases and J lost 4, with 13 bases in between. The CDR3 is made up of 16 amino acids. CDR1 and CDR2 (germline): LNHDA, SQIVND (reference sequence).

This chain links TRBV27 with TRBJ1-1, with D possibly being TRBD1 (6 bases). The V and J ends lost 5 bases and 11 bases respectively, with 18 bases between them. The germline V gene encodes CDR1 MNHEY and CDR2 SMNVEV (reference sequence). The CDR3 sequence is 13 residues long. CDR3 sequence: CASSESYRVRAFF. The CDR3 DNA follows: TGTGCCAGCAGTGAGTCTTACAGGGTAAGGGCTTTCTTT.

The V and J genes are TRBV11-2 and TRBJ2-4; TRBD1 aligns across 7 bases. V was pared by 3 bases and J by 0 bases, with 11 bases of the junction left unmatched. Germline lookup yields CDR1 SGHAT and CDR2 FQNNGV. The CDR3 has 18 amino acids. For the CDR3, the DNA is TGTGCCAGCAGCTTTGGGGAAAGAGACAGGGTAGCCAAAAACATTCAGTACTTC. Translated, it gives CASSFGERDRVAKNIQYF. Supplemented by reference TRBV11-2 and TRBJ2-4, the full variable domain reads EAGVAQSPRYKIIEKRQSVAFWCNPISGHATLYWYQQILGQGPKLLIQFQNNGVVDDSQLPKDRFSAERLKGVDSTLKIQPAKLEDSAVYLCASSFGERDRVAKNIQYFGAGTRLSVL.

V usage is TRBV11-2 and J usage is TRBJ1-3; the D is unclear. Trimming shortened V by 5 bases and J by 0 bases, and 17 bases separated the two germline ends. Germline assignment: CDR1 SGHAT and CDR2 FQNNGV. The CDR3 contains 17 residues. This CDR3 reads CASSPPGFPDSGNTIYF. Written as DNA, the CDR3 is TGTGCCAGCAGCCCCCCGGGTTTTCCGGACTCTGGAAACACCATATATTTT.

CDR3 amino acids: CASSQGQGVAGNTIYF. The DNA of the CDR3 is TGCGCCAGCAGCCAGGGACAGGGAGTTGCTGGAAACACCATATATTTT. The V call is TRBV4-3, the J call TRBJ1-3, with 9 bases that match TRBD1. The germline CDR1 and CDR2 sequences are LGHNA and YSLEER. The CDR3 extends over 16 amino acids. The trim removed 3 bases at V and 2 bases at J, leaving 5 bases unmatched.

This clone was counted only a few times. The chain is built from TRBV2 and TRBJ1-2; unclear D gene. There are 14 residues in the CDR3. The germline V and J ends were trimmed by 2 bases and 5 bases, with 12 bases remaining between them. Germline values: CDR1 SNHLY, CDR2 FYNNEI. The CDR3 DNA reads as TGTGCCAGCAGTGAAAGGTCAGGCTTATATGGCTACACCTTC. Its translation is CASSERSGLYGYTF.

V gene TRBV2 combines with J gene TRBJ2-7; maybe TRBD1 (5 bases). Germline loops: CDR1 SNHLY, CDR2 FYNNEI. The CDR3 is 12 residues long. V was trimmed by 2 bases and J by 4 bases, leaving 6 bases between them. This CDR3 is CASSEQGYEQYF. The CDR3, as DNA: TGTGCCAGCAGTGAACAGGGATACGAGCAGTACTTC.